The clone carrying this T cell receptor (beta chain) was detected a few times. The second PCR ran about 7 to 12 cycles with a sample-barcoded 5' primer and J-beta primers. TCRdb reprocessed the 5' RACE reads with MiXCR, giving one entry per CDR3 protein. The sample includes hundreds of thousands of distinct CDR3 sequences, roughly 24% of them seen just once. The data originate from a study of blood T cells in healthy people across ages. The length of the CDR3 is 15 residues. The V end lost 1 base, the J end lost 5 bases, and 15 bases lay between the germline ends. CDR1 is LGHDT and CDR2 is YNNKEL in the germline V gene (reference sequence). Another study also made use of these data, one on T cells of mothers and their children.

The V and J genes are TRBV3-1 and TRBJ2-7; D is uncertain. The TCR was taken from a boy under 18 in good health. Material: blood. The CDR3 sequence: CASSQGRWAPNEQYF. The CDR3 coding sequence is TGTGCCAGCAGCCAAGGCCGATGGGCCCCCAACGAGCAGTACTTC.